The T cell receptor (beta chain) under discussion was sequenced for a study of T cells in Graves' hyperthyroidism and ophthalmopathy. This clonotype came up a few times. Its antigen is not identified. Trimming cost V 0 bases and J 4 bases, with 9 bases left between them. Germline V gene sequence: CDR1 MRHNA, CDR2 SNTAGT. The CDR3 is 15 residues long. Study-level findings and limits: Ophthalmopathy onset followed model prediction by a median around 6.6 months.

RNA transcripts yielded amplified TCR beta CDR3 regions. The TCR CDR3 was amplified in a first-round RT-PCR using the HTBI primer set. TCRdb re-called the multiplex PCR reads through MiXCR, storing one row per CDR3 protein. Among 500,000 to 750,000 distinct CDR3 sequences listed, approximately 15% were seen once. The PBMCs had their origin in 7.5 to 10 ml of fresh peripheral blood. Sequences were obtained from blood. The chain recombines TRBV6-4 with TRBJ1-4; no clear D gene. This TCR was sampled from a woman aged 18-35 years with Graves' ophthalmopathy. The DNA of the CDR3 is TGTGCCAGCAGTGACTCGAGAGGTTTTAATGAAAAACTGTTTTTT. Protein sequence: CASSDSRGFNEKLFF.